The next 17 T cell receptor beta chains were all read from a single sample in a study of beta chain features in type 1 diabetes. The sequenced template was cDNA made from the entire isolated RNA. The repertoire was sequenced with immunoSEQ multiplex PCR; TCRdb's copy has only in-frame clones and lacks some. The repertoire holds more than 300,000 clones, with approximately 9.9% as singletons. Regarding the study as a whole: Within each of all four CD4+ subsets, Type 1 diabetes patients had TCRB CDR3s that were moderately but significantly shorter.

The antigens of these receptors remain unknown. What was sequenced was central memory CD4+ T cells from blood. These TCRs come from a man aged 25 to 40 with type 1 diabetes.

This clone was observed a few times. The genes are TRBV28 and TRBJ2-6; D uncertain. The ends were cut back, 6 bases at V and 0 bases at J, with 9 bases in the middle. The CDR3 contains 15 residues. The germline CDR1 and CDR2 sequences are MDHEN and SYDVKM. CDR3 sequence: CASRWHHSGANVLTF. CDR3 coding DNA: TGTGCCAGCAGATGGCACCACTCTGGGGCCAACGTCCTGACTTTC.

This clone has a handful of counts. The chain employs TRBV2 and TRBJ2-4; a possible D gene is TRBD1 (5 bases). The CDR3 has 12 amino acids. Trimming took 6 bases from V and 5 from J, leaving 8 bases between them. Germline CDR1 is SNHLY and CDR2 is FYNNEI. The CDR3 region is CASRVQENIQYF. The CDR3 DNA reads as TGTGCCAGCAGGGTACAGGAAAACATTCAGTACTTC.

This clone was seen more than once but under ten times. The same CDR3 is also encoded by other DNA sequences in this sample. This chain links TRBV7-2 with TRBJ2-5, with 7 bases that match TRBD1. CDR1 and CDR2 (germline): SGHTA, FQGNSA. The trim removed 3 bases at V and 2 bases at J, leaving 3 bases unmatched. This CDR3 is built from 14 residues. The chain's CDR3 is CASSFDRVQETQYF. In DNA, the CDR3 is TGTGCCAGCAGCTTTGACAGGGTACAAGAGACCCAGTACTTC. The variable domain in full, completed from reference TRBV7-2 and TRBJ2-5, reads GAGVSQSPSNKVTEKGKDVELRCDPISGHTALYWYRQSLGQGLEFLIYFQGNSAPDKSGLPSDRFSAERTGGSVSTLTIQRTQQEDSAVYLCASSFDRVQETQYFGPGTRLLVL.

The chain has TRBV29-1 and TRBJ2-3, with 8 positions matching TRBD1. Trimming cost V 4 bases and J 0 bases; bases outside gene matches: 6. Germline CDR1 and CDR2: SQVTM and ANQGSEA. This CDR3 comprises 15 residues. CDR3 in DNA: TGCAGCGTTGGGTACAGGGGGGTTAGCACAGATACGCAGTATTTT. It specifies CSVGYRGVSTDTQYF.

This clone has only a few counts. The V gene is TRBV5-1, the J gene TRBJ1-2, with 7 bases identical to TRBD1. V shed 4 bases, J shed 0 bases, and the junction held 12 bases outside the gene matches. CDR3 length equals 17 residues. Looked up from germline, CDR1 is SGHRS and CDR2 is YFSETQ. The CDR3 DNA reads as TGCGCCAGCAGCCCTACGGGGGACAGAGCGGCTAACTATGGCTACACCTTC. It codes for CASSPTGDRAANYGYTF.

The chain employs TRBV5-6 and TRBJ2-1; D not resolved. The CDR3 is made up of 13 amino acids. Between the trimmed V and J ends, which lost 2 bases and 6 bases, there was a span of 9 bases. CDR1 is SGHDT and CDR2 is YYEEEE in the germline V gene. The chain's CDR3 is CASSFSPGNEQFF. In nucleotides, the CDR3 is TGTGCCAGCAGCTTTTCCCCCGGCAATGAGCAGTTCTTC. Complete variable domain (other parts from reference TRBV5-6 and TRBJ2-1): DAGVTQSPTHLIKTRGQQVTLRCSPKSGHDTVSWYQQALGQGPQFIFQYYEEEERQRGNFPDRFSGHQFPNYSSELNVNALLLGDSALYLCASSFSPGNEQFFGPGTRLTVL.

V usage is TRBV27 and J usage is TRBJ2-2; possibly TRBD1 for D (6 bases). This CDR3 has 15 amino acids. V lost 4 bases and J 4 bases, leaving 13 bases between the germline ends. From germline, CDR1 is MNHEY and CDR2 SMNVEV (reference sequence). DNA for the CDR3: TGTGCCAGCAGTTCACATCGGGACACCACCGGGGAGCTGTTTTTT. Protein: CASSSHRDTTGELFF.

This chain joins TRBV7-2 and TRBJ1-1; TRBD1 matches at 8 bases. Germline values: CDR1 SGHTA, CDR2 FQGNSA. The CDR3 extends over 15 amino acids. The V and J ends lost 6 bases and 8 bases, in that order; junction bases with no gene match: 14. This CDR3 is CASSRAGPGGAEAFF. The CDR3 DNA sequence: TGTGCCAGCAGTCGCGCGGGGCCAGGGGGCGCGGAAGCTTTCTTT.

This sequence joins TRBV7-2 and TRBJ2-3, with D perhaps TRBD1 (5 bases). Trimming left V 3 bases short and J 2 bases short, with 9 bases between. From germline, CDR1 is SGHTA and CDR2 FQGNSA. The CDR3 loop spans 14 amino acids. The CDR3 region is CASSFQGLTDTQYF. The CDR3 DNA reads TGTGCCAGCAGCTTCCAGGGTCTCACAGATACGCAGTATTTT.

This chain joins TRBV2 and TRBJ1-6, with 9 bases that match TRBD1. Trimming took 11 bases from V and 6 from J; bases not matched to a gene: 8. The CDR3 contains 14 residues. The V gene's germline CDR1 is SNHLY and CDR2 FYNNEI. Here the CDR3 DNA reads TGTGCCGCGATCGGACAGGGGTTTAATTCACCCCTCCACTTT. Protein sequence: CAAIGQGFNSPLHF.

This sequence joins TRBV2 and TRBJ1-5; tentative D call: TRBD1 (5 bases). V was cut by 1 base and J by 7 bases, with 14 bases left in between. Germline-derived CDR1 and CDR2 are SNHLY and FYNNEI. CDR3 size: 15 residues. The CDR3: CASSEGATEGQPQHF. CDR3 bases: TGTGCCAGCAGTGAAGGGGCGACAGAAGGGCAGCCCCAGCATTTT. Full variable domain (outside the CDR3, taken from reference TRBV2 and TRBJ1-5): EPEVTQTPSHQVTQMGQEVILRCVPISNHLYFYWYRQILGQKVEFLVSFYNNEISEKSEIFDDQFSVERPDGSNFTLKIRSTKLEDSAMYFCASSEGATEGQPQHFGDGTRLSIL.

This clone was observed a few times. This chain connects TRBV6-6 to TRBJ1-2, with 9 bases that match TRBD1. V shed 0 bases, J shed 5 bases, and the junction held 4 bases outside the gene matches. The length of the CDR3 is 15 residues. Germline V gene lookup returns CDR1 MNHNY and CDR2 SVGAGI (reference sequence). The CDR3 is CASSYSGQGWYGYTF. CDR3 DNA sequence: TGTGCCAGCAGTTACTCAGGACAGGGGTGGTATGGCTACACCTTC.

This clone appeared a few times. The J gene is TRBJ2-3, the V gene TRBV10-3; 9 positions agree with TRBD2. Trimming cost V 9 bases and J 1 base; bases outside gene matches: 5. The CDR3 covers 14 residues. Germline loops: CDR1 ENHRY, CDR2 SYGVKD. The CDR3 region is CAMSGGPGTDTQYF. The DNA of the CDR3 is TGTGCCATGAGCGGGGGGCCGGGCACAGATACGCAGTATTTT.

The sample holds a few counts of this clone. J is TRBJ1-1 and V is TRBV7-2; possible D gene TRBD1, 5 bases. The V gene's germline CDR1 is SGHTA and CDR2 FQGNSA. The V end lost 2 bases, the J end lost 1 base, and 8 bases lay between the germline ends. This CDR3 spans 14 amino acids. CDR3 loop: CASSLYDRNTEAFF. CDR3 nucleotide sequence: TGTGCCAGCAGCTTATACGACAGGAACACTGAAGCTTTCTTT.

There are a few counts of this clone. V is TRBV19 and J is TRBJ2-1; 9 nucleotides align to TRBD2. The CDR3 contains 15 residues. Trimming cost V 2 bases and J 10 bases; bases outside gene matches: 9. CDR1 is LNHDA, CDR2 SQIVND, per germline (reference sequence). CDR3: CASSIKTSGLGEQFF. The CDR3 nucleotides read TGTGCCAGTAGTATAAAGACTAGCGGTCTCGGGGAGCAGTTCTTC.

This chain joins TRBV30 and TRBJ1-5; TRBD1 aligns across 7 bases. Germline trimming cut 1 base from V and 8 bases from J; bases unmatched to any gene: 8. Germline-derived CDR1 and CDR2 are GTSNPN and SVGIG (reference sequence). The CDR3 is made up of 14 amino acids. The DNA of the CDR3 is TGTGCCTGGAGTGCAGGGGGAACGAAGGAGCCCCAGCATTTT. Its protein is CAWSAGGTKEPQHF. Full variable domain (remainder filled in from reference TRBV30 and TRBJ1-5): SQTIHQWPATLVQPVGSPLSLECTVEGTSNPNLYWYRQAAGRGLQLLFYSVGIGQISSEVPQNLSASRPQDRQFILSSKKLLLSDSGFYLCAWSAGGTKEPQHFGDGTRLSIL.

The genes are TRBV6-1 and TRBJ2-5; the D call may be TRBD1 or TRBD2 (5 bases each). Trimming took 6 bases from V and 3 from J, leaving 17 bases between them. Germline-derived CDR1 and CDR2 are MNHNS and SASEGT. This CDR3 has 15 residues. DNA for the CDR3: TGTGCCAGCAGGAGGGACGGGGTTTGGAAAGAGACCCAGTACTTC. Protein: CASRRDGVWKETQYF.